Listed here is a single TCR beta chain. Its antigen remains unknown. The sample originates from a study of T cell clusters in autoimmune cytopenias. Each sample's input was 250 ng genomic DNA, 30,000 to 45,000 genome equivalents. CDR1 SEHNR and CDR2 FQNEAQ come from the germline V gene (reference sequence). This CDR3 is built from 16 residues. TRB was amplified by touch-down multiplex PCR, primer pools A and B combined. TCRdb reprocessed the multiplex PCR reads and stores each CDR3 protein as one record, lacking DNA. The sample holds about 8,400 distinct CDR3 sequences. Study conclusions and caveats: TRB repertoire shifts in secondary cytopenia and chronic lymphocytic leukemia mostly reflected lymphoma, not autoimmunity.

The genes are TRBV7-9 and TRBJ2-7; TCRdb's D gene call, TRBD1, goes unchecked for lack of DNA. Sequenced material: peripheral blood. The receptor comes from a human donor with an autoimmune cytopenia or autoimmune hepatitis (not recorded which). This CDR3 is CASSWGTGTGAGEQYF.